This T cell receptor beta chain comes out of a study of graft-versus-host responses after intestinal transplantation. The overall study: Induction using anti-thymocyte globulin, followed by tacrolimus and steroids for about 3 years, was given to all recipients.

Points from the study as a whole: With peak circulating GvH clone levels came an association with early post-transplant HvG declines.

Measured with immunoSEQ multiplex PCR; TCRdb has only the in-frame clones, and not every one. In the table there are tens of thousands of clones, approximately 94% of which are singletons. On this clone itself: Antigen: not known.

The CDR3 contains 16 residues. V was trimmed by 0 bases and J by 5 bases, leaving 16 bases between them. In germline, CDR1 is SGHNT, CDR2 YENEEA. The V and J genes are TRBV11-3 and TRBJ1-1, with D possibly TRBD1 on 6 matching bases. This specimen consisted of unstimulated CD4+ T cells sorted from spleen or lymph node cells, obtained before transplant. The origin of this receptor is a human donor who was the organ donor for an intestinal transplant. CDR3 residues: CASSLERRQGNTEAFF. The CDR3 bases are TGTGCCAGCAGCTTAGAGAGGCGGCAGGGGAATACTGAAGCTTTCTTT. Full variable domain (rest looked up from reference TRBV11-3 and TRBJ1-1): EAGVVQSPRYKIIEKKQPVAFWCNPISGHNTLYWYLQNLGQGPELLIRYENEEAVDDSQLPKDRFSAERLKGVDSTLKIQPAELGDSAVYLCASSLERRQGNTEAFFGQGTRLTVV.